What follows are 12 T cell receptor beta chains derived from one specimen sequenced in a study of T cells after yellow fever vaccination. TCRdb re-called the 5' RACE reads through MiXCR, storing one row per CDR3 protein. The sample lists 150,000 to 200,000 distinct CDR3 sequences; over 7% were seen once. The sequenced sample was CD8+ T cells sorted from PBMCs, obtained 45 days after the yellow fever booster vaccination. The receptors were gathered from a man aged 18-30 years who received the YFV17D yellow fever vaccine.

This clonotype showed up many times. The chain recombines TRBV29-1 with TRBJ1-1; D not certain. V was trimmed by 0 bases and J by 1 base, leaving 9 bases between them. Germline V gene lookup returns CDR1 SQVTM and CDR2 ANQGSEA. The CDR3 loop spans 14 amino acids. The CDR3: CSVEEGTANTEAFF. Here the CDR3 DNA reads TGCAGCGTTGAAGAAGGCACAGCGAACACTGAAGCTTTCTTT.

Many counts were recorded for this clonotype. The chain employs TRBV4-3 and TRBJ2-5, with 7 bases that match TRBD2. The CDR3 spans 16 residues. The V gene end was trimmed by 6 bases and the J gene end by 0 bases; junction bases not matched to a gene: 10. Germline CDR1 and CDR2: LGHNA and YSLEER. The CDR3 DNA is TGCGCCAGCAGTTACGAGCGGGGAGCCTACCAAGAGACCCAGTACTTC. Translated, it gives CASSYERGAYQETQYF.

This chain uses TRBV19 with TRBJ2-1; D gene unclear. Germline CDR1 LNHDA, CDR2 SQIVND (reference sequence). The CDR3 loop spans 15 amino acids. V lost 6 bases and J lost 7, with 19 bases in between. CDR3 coding DNA: TGTGCCAGTAGAGAGAGTCACTATCCCGGGAATGAGCAGTTCTTC. Translating gives CASRESHYPGNEQFF.

The chain carries TRBV2 and TRBJ1-5; D call uncertain. CDR1 is SNHLY and CDR2 is FYNNEI in the germline V gene. The CDR3 length is 14 residues. Trimming took 2 bases from V and 3 from J, leaving 8 bases between them. CDR3 bases: TGTGCCAGCAGTGAAACCAGCGACAATCAGCCCCAGCATTTT. This sequence encodes CASSETSDNQPQHF.

CDR3 DNA sequence: TGTGCCAGCAGTTTGGGCGGGGGGGCATCCTACGAGCAGTACTTC. The encoded protein is CASSLGGGASYEQYF. The chain is built from TRBV12-3 or TRBV12-4 and TRBJ2-7, with 9 bases lining up with TRBD2. The CDR3 covers 15 residues. J was trimmed by 1 base and V by 3 bases; bases with no gene match: 4.

This clonotype was seen more than once but under ten times. This CDR3 is CASSGFSAINYGYTF. In DNA form, the CDR3 reads TGTGCCAGCTCAGGGTTCAGCGCGATTAACTATGGCTACACCTTC. The chain combines TRBV6-2 or TRBV6-3 with TRBJ1-2; D might be TRBD1 (5 bases). V was cut by 8 bases and J by 1 base, with 17 bases left in between. Germline lookup yields CDR1 MNHEY and CDR2 SVGEGT. This CDR3 contains 15 residues.

The sample holds a few counts of this clonotype. The rearrangement uses TRBV4-3 and TRBJ2-5, with TRBD1 identical over 8 bases. CDR1 and CDR2 (germline): LGHNA, YSLEER. Trimming took 0 bases from V and 4 from J; bases not matched to a gene: 10. The CDR3 has 17 amino acids. CDR3 sequence: CASSQEVSGGRRETQYF. In DNA form, the CDR3 reads TGCGCCAGCAGCCAAGAGGTGTCAGGGGGCAGGCGAGAGACCCAGTACTTC.

This clonotype has a handful of counts. This rearrangement joins TRBV12-3 or TRBV12-4 to TRBJ2-1; TRBD2 matches at 14 bases. This CDR3 comprises 15 residues. V dropped 8 bases and J dropped 2; count of bases not matched to a gene: 2. The CDR3 DNA reads TGTGCCAGCCTGACTAGCGGGGGGGCCTACAATGAGCAGTTCTTC. It is translated as CASLTSGGAYNEQFF.

The V and J genes are TRBV5-1 and TRBJ2-7; D uncertain. The CDR3 extends over 14 amino acids. Trimming shortened V by 2 bases and J by 3 bases, and 12 bases separated the two germline ends. The germline CDR1 and CDR2 sequences are SGHRS and YFSETQ. The CDR3 region has the DNA TGCGCCAGCAGCTTTACTTTTGGGGACTACGAGCAGTACTTC. Translating gives CASSFTFGDYEQYF.

The CDR3 DNA is TGCAGTGCTCGCTCTAGGCTAGCGGGGGTTCTGGATGAGCAGTTCTTC. This sequence encodes CSARSRLAGVLDEQFF. This chain links TRBV20-1 with TRBJ2-1; the match to TRBD2 covers 10 bases. V lost 5 bases and J lost 8; bases outside the gene matches: 15. The CDR3 loop spans 16 amino acids. Germline V gives CDR1 DFQATT, CDR2 SNEGSKA (reference sequence).

The chain uses TRBV18 and TRBJ2-7, with TRBD1 matching 8 bases. The V gene's germline CDR1 is KGHSH and CDR2 LQKENI. V trimming: 2 bases; J trimming: 5 bases; junction bases outside the gene matches: 8. CDR3 length: 15 residues. The CDR3 bases are TGTGCCAGCTCACCAGGAACAGGGGGTCAGCACGAGCAGTACGTC. It is translated as CASSPGTGGQHEQYV.

This clonotype was counted a few times. The chain employs TRBV15 and TRBJ2-7, with 8 bases lining up with TRBD1. Unmatched junction bases numbered 8, after V lost 0 bases and J lost 1 base. From germline, CDR1 is LNHNV and CDR2 YYDKDF (reference sequence). The CDR3 covers 17 residues. The CDR3 is CATSRELQGGSSYEQYV. The CDR3 DNA reads TGTGCCACCAGCAGAGAACTACAGGGGGGTAGTTCCTACGAGCAGTACGTC.